The sequence of this T cell receptor (beta chain) was determined in a study of blood T cell repertoires in COVID-19. Study-level background: Some COVID-19 samples were acute and others convalescent; all came from the United States, Italy and Spain. T cells, B-cell-depleted T cells, or PBMCs provided the cDNA or gDNA that served as material.

Under the authors' procedure: The authors estimated nucleated cell counts from reference gene primer amplification. Profiling relied on immunoSEQ multiplex PCR, and the TCRdb table lists in-frame clones only, not all of them. The DNA was the basis for D and trimming; V, J and clone size are from that table. The top ten clones hold 9% to 15% of a sample with tens of thousands of clones, about 81% of them seen once. V was cut by 0 bases and J by 2 bases, with 11 bases left in between. Germline assignment: CDR1 PRHDT and CDR2 FYEKMQ (reference sequence). The CDR3 covers 16 residues. This sequence joins TRBV13 and TRBJ2-1; TRBD2 might be the D (6 bases). This TCR was recovered from a human donor in a cohort sampled during active COVID-19. The sequenced sample was peripheral blood. This CDR3 is CASSLGAGKTYNEQFF. The DNA for the CDR3 is TGTGCCAGCAGCTTAGGTGCGGGGAAAACCTACAATGAGCAGTTCTTC.